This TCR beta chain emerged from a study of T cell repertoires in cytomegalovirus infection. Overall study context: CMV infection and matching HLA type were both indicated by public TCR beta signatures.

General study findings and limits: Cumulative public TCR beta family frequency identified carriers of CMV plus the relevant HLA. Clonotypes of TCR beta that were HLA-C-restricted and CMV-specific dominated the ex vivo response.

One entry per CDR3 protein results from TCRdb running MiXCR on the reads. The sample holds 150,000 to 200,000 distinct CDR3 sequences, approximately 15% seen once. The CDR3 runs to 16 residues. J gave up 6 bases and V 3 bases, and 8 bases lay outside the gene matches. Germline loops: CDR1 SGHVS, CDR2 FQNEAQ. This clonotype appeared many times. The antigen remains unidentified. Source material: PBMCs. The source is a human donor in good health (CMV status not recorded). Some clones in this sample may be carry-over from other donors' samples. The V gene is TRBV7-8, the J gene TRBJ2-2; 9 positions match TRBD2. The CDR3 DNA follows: TGTGCCAGCAGCTTTACCGCGGGAGGGCCGGCCGGGGAGCTGTTTTTT. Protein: CASSFTAGGPAGELFF.